This T cell receptor beta chain was sequenced in a study of T cells in Graves' hyperthyroidism and ophthalmopathy. Study-level points and caveats: Ophthalmopathy, which appeared later, was predicted by the model a median around 6.5 months before onset. Patients with ophthalmopathy were separated from those with stable hyperthyroidism by a 13 V-J model.

The cohort's ophthalmopathy patients, a group with duration under 3 months, had a Clinical Activity Score of at least 3 and a NOSPECS grade of at least 4. Clinical symptoms, serum thyroxine and TRAb, thyroid ultrasound and orbital computed tomography together formed the diagnostic basis. Looked up from germline, CDR1 is GTSNPN and CDR2 is SVGIG (reference sequence). The CDR3 is 13 residues long. Trimming took 1 base from V and 5 from J, leaving 11 bases between them. Amplified TCR beta CDR3 regions came from RNA transcripts. A set of HTBI primers served as the primers for a first-round RT-PCR of the TCR CDR3. MiXCR, applied by TCRdb to the multiplex PCR reads, yields one record per CDR3 protein. Found here are hundreds of thousands of distinct CDR3 sequences, about 15% of them singletons; the top ten hold approximately 4.2%. This clonotype came up once. Antigen specificity is unknown.

This sequence joins TRBV30 and TRBJ2-5; perhaps TRBD2 as D (5 bases). Sequencing input: blood. The receptor was isolated from a woman in her thirties or forties with Graves' ophthalmopathy. The CDR3 DNA is TGTGCCTGGAGTGGGAGGTCGCGCGAGACCCAGTACTTC. This sequence encodes CAWSGRSRETQYF.